This T cell receptor (beta chain) was obtained from a study of T and B cells in COVID-19 patients. Study background: Blood was sampled from COVID-19 patients who were either actively infected or recovered. Recovered patients mostly had mild to moderate COVID-19 managed as outpatients. Of over 19 active-infection patients, 12 were critically ill with mechanical ventilation or extracorporeal membrane oxygenation.

TRB rearrangements were amplified by multiplex PCR with BIOMED2 TRB-A/B primers. TCRdb re-derived calls from the multiplex PCR reads in MiXCR, one entry per CDR3 protein. Of about 14,000 distinct CDR3 sequences in the sample, 25% to 30% were seen once. Per germline, CDR1 LNHDA and CDR2 SQIVND (reference sequence). V shed 4 bases and J shed 4 bases, with 15 bases lying between them. CDR3 size: 15 residues. Blood genomic DNA input for TRB amplification was roughly 250-500 ng. About this clonotype itself: What it recognizes is unknown. A much larger clonotype is one base distant, so this may be a read error.

Study-wide points: Active COVID-19 showed highly clonal TRB repertoires; recovery showed diversity and richness above healthy donors.

The sample taken for sequencing was blood. V usage is TRBV19 and J usage is TRBJ2-3, with a weak D call TRBD2 (5 bases). This receptor was obtained from a human donor who had recovered from COVID-19. The CDR3 DNA follows: TGTGCCAGTAGTAAAGAGCTGTGGAGGTCAGATACGCAGTATTTT. Protein sequence: CASSKELWRSDTQYF.